This TCR beta chain was captured by sequencing in a study of blood T cell repertoires in COVID-19. Study overall: From the United States, Italy and Spain came samples of acute and convalescent COVID-19. Sample material is recorded as cDNA or gDNA derived from T cells, B-cell-depleted T cells, or PBMCs.

Under the authors' procedure: The assay estimated nucleated cells by amplifying reference gene primers. Measured with immunoSEQ multiplex PCR; TCRdb has only the in-frame clones, and not every one. D and trimming were read from the DNA, whereas the V and J calls and clone size are those reported in that table. The table lists about 260,000 clones, approximately 90% of them singletons. CDR3 length: 15 amino acids. Unmatched junction bases numbered 2, after V lost 1 base and J lost 2 bases. Germline V gene lookup returns CDR1 LNHDA and CDR2 SQIVND (reference sequence). Specimen: peripheral blood. This clonotype was sampled from a woman between 40 and 50 years old with acute or convalescent COVID-19. The chain recombines TRBV19 with TRBJ2-1, with TRBD1 matching over 7 bases. The CDR3 bases are TGTGCCAGTAGTATAGCGGGACAGCCCTACAATGAGCAGTTCTTC. Translating it yields CASSIAGQPYNEQFF.